These T cell receptor beta chains were read from a single sample in a study of cytomegalovirus exposure and HLA in healthy donors. The table came from immunoSEQ multiplex PCR; TCRdb's copy has only in-frame clones and leaves some out. Its clone listing holds approximately 110,000 clones. Sequencing was done on a sample of PBMCs. All receptors come from a man aged 18 to 30 in good health and CMV-seronegative. The CDR3 runs from the conserved cysteine through the conserved F or W.

length	V	J	CDR3
12	TRBV19	TRBJ2-7	CATTDRVYEQYF
17	TRBV5-6	TRBJ2-1	CASSLLAGGSSYNEQFF
14	TRBV7-8	TRBJ2-7	CASSSQGPTTEQYF
16	TRBV7-9	TRBJ1-1	CASSIRDRGPHTEAFF
17	TRBV5-1	TRBJ2-1	CASSLERGGRANNEQFF
12	TRBV2	TRBJ2-3	CVQRGGADTQYF
11	TRBV2	TRBJ1-2	CASRPGQPYTF
15	TRBV5-1	TRBJ2-7	CASSLEARVRGEQYF
14	TRBV28	TRBJ1-2	CASSLLVADYGYTF
16	TRBV2	TRBJ2-3	CASSGSSGRNTDTQYF
15	TRBV7-9	TRBJ2-3	CASSLPSGGPDTQYF
15	TRBV7-2	TRBJ1-2	CASSSSGFDANGYTF